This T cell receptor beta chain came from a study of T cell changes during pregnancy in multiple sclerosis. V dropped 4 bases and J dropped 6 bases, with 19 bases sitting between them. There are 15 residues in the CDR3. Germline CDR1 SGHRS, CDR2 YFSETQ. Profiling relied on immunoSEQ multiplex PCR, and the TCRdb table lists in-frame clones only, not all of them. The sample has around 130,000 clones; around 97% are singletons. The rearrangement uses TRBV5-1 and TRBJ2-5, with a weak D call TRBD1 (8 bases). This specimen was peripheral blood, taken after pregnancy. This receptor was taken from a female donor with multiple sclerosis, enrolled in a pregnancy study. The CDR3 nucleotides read TGCGCCAGCAGCCAAGAGACAGGGGAGGGGAAGACCCAGTACTTC. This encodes CASSQETGEGKTQYF.